Listed below are T cell receptor beta chains from one sample, sequenced in a study of CXCR3-negative and CXCR3-positive naive CD8 T cells. TCRdb re-called the 5' RACE reads and shows each CDR3 protein once, DNA omitted. This sample contains about 120,000 distinct CDR3 sequences. The sample comprised naive CXCR3+ CD8+ T cells from blood. These receptors originate from a human donor in good health. Some clones in this sample may be carry-over from other donors' samples. CDR3s include the opening cysteine and the closing phenylalanine or tryptophan. The order of the fields is CDR3 protein, J gene, V gene.

cdr3_aa: CASSIAGSDTEAFF; j_call: TRBJ1-1; v_call: TRBV19
cdr3_aa: CASSIRHTGTDTQYF; j_call: TRBJ2-3; v_call: TRBV19
cdr3_aa: CASSPGISGANVLTF; j_call: TRBJ2-6; v_call: TRBV7-3
cdr3_aa: CSVEFQGTGQPQHF; j_call: TRBJ1-5; v_call: TRBV29-1
cdr3_aa: CASSFTRGHTDTQYF; j_call: TRBJ2-3; v_call: TRBV9
cdr3_aa: CSVEGPGPYEQYF; j_call: TRBJ2-7; v_call: TRBV29-1
cdr3_aa: CASSVAGVTENTEAFF; j_call: TRBJ1-1; v_call: TRBV9
cdr3_aa: CASSLGFLVAGGSYNEQFF; j_call: TRBJ2-1; v_call: TRBV7-2
cdr3_aa: CASSSRGYSYEQYF; j_call: TRBJ2-7; v_call: TRBV27
cdr3_aa: CASSFDSRNQPQHF; j_call: TRBJ1-5; v_call: TRBV7-9
cdr3_aa: CSVLEGNYEQYF; j_call: TRBJ2-7; v_call: TRBV29-1
cdr3_aa: CASSSFGLGDTQYF; j_call: TRBJ2-3; v_call: TRBV12-3/TRBV12-4
cdr3_aa: CASSSRDRGLYEQYF; j_call: TRBJ2-7; v_call: TRBV12-3/TRBV12-4
cdr3_aa: CASRSGAGALQETQYF; j_call: TRBJ2-5; v_call: TRBV12-3/TRBV12-4
cdr3_aa: CASSLVALTGVEQYF; j_call: TRBJ2-7; v_call: TRBV28
cdr3_aa: CSVDAQGTGELFF; j_call: TRBJ2-2; v_call: TRBV29-1
cdr3_aa: CASSFTVDTQCF; j_call: TRBJ2-3; v_call: TRBV28
cdr3_aa: CASSLAPGADTQYF; j_call: TRBJ2-3; v_call: TRBV5-1
cdr3_aa: CASSLTSGIQETQYF; j_call: TRBJ2-5; v_call: TRBV7-3
cdr3_aa: CSHVEYNEQFF; j_call: TRBJ2-1; v_call: TRBV29-1
cdr3_aa: CASSQEGLAGEQFF; j_call: TRBJ2-1; v_call: TRBV3-1
cdr3_aa: CASSDGLGLANEQFF; j_call: TRBJ2-1; v_call: TRBV7-3
cdr3_aa: CARTGSSGGLYF; j_call: TRBJ2-7; v_call: TRBV28
cdr3_aa: CATSNPGALTGELFF; j_call: TRBJ2-2; v_call: TRBV15
cdr3_aa: CSAAGLAGPSYNEQFF; j_call: TRBJ2-1; v_call: TRBV20-1
cdr3_aa: CASSPTRDRTQETQYF; j_call: TRBJ2-5; v_call: TRBV28
cdr3_aa: CASSQPPGQGPTTSNEKLFF; j_call: TRBJ1-4; v_call: TRBV7-9
cdr3_aa: CASSEDVNQPQHF; j_call: TRBJ1-5; v_call: TRBV7-9
cdr3_aa: CASSQVLEGAYEQYF; j_call: TRBJ2-7; v_call: TRBV4-1
cdr3_aa: CASSSKSSSGAYNEQFF; j_call: TRBJ2-1; v_call: TRBV13
cdr3_aa: CASSNGGQGQPQHF; j_call: TRBJ1-5; v_call: TRBV7-9
cdr3_aa: CASSPAPGQGVYEQYF; j_call: TRBJ2-7; v_call: TRBV5-1
cdr3_aa: CAISESRRQPKGETQYF; j_call: TRBJ2-5; v_call: TRBV10-3
cdr3_aa: CASSSSLRVLDSPLHF; j_call: TRBJ1-6; v_call: TRBV28
cdr3_aa: CASSFLLAGVQGANVLTF; j_call: TRBJ2-6; v_call: TRBV12-3/TRBV12-4
cdr3_aa: CASRTGSSYEQYF; j_call: TRBJ2-7; v_call: TRBV5-1
cdr3_aa: CASSVGGTDTQYF; j_call: TRBJ2-3; v_call: TRBV9
cdr3_aa: CATSRDWQGPTFPYF; j_call: TRBJ2-3; v_call: TRBV15
cdr3_aa: CASSHGTNYGYTF; j_call: TRBJ1-2; v_call: TRBV7-9
cdr3_aa: CASSLLGNYGYTF; j_call: TRBJ1-2; v_call: TRBV5-1
cdr3_aa: CASSYHGLAGRYEQFF; j_call: TRBJ2-1; v_call: TRBV6-5